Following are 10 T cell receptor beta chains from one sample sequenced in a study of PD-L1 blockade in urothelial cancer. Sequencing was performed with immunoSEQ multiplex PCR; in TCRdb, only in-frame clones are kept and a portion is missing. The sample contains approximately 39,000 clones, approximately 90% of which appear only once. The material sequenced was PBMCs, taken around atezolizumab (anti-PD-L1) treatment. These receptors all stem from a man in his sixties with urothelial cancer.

The CDR3 sequence: CASNPGGRMNTEAFF. The CDR3 DNA follows: TGTGCCAGCAATCCCGGAGGCCGGATGAACACTGAAGCTTTCTTT. The chain employs TRBV28 and TRBJ1-1, with D unresolved. Trimming took off 7 bases at V and 0 bases at J, with 15 bases between the two ends. Germline-derived CDR1 and CDR2 are MDHEN and SYDVKM. This CDR3 contains 15 residues.

This CDR3 reads CASSLVGLLGNSNQPQHF. The CDR3 coding sequence is TGTGCCAGCAGCTTAGTAGGTCTGCTAGGTAATAGCAATCAGCCCCAGCATTTT. The chain is built from TRBV7-2 and TRBJ1-5; unclear D gene. CDR1 is SGHTA, CDR2 FQGNSA, per germline. Trimming left V 1 base short and J 0 bases short, with 16 bases between. The CDR3 is made up of 18 amino acids.

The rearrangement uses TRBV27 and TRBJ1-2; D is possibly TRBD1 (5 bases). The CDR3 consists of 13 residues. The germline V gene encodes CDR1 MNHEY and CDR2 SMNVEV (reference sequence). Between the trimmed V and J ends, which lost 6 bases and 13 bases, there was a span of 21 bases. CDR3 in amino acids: CASRAGTGGIVTF. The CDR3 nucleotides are TGTGCCAGCAGGGCGGGGACGGGCGGAATAGTCACCTTC.

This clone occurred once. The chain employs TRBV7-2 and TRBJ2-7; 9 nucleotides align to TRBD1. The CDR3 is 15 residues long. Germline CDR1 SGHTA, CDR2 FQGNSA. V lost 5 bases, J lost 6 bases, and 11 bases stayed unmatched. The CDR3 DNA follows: TGTGCCAGCAGCCTGTCCGGGACAGGGCCCCCCGAGCAGTACTTC. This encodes CASSLSGTGPPEQYF.

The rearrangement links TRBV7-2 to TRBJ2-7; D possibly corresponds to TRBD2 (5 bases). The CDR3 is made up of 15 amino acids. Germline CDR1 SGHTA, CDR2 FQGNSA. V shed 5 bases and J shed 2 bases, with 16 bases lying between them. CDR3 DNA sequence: TGTGCCAGCAGCCTTGCTCGATCCGGGGCCTACGAGCAGTACTTC. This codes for CASSLARSGAYEQYF.

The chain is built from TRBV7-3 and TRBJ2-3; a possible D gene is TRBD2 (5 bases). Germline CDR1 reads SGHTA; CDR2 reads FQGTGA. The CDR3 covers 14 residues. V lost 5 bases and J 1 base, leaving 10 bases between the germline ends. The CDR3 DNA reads TGTGCCAGCAGCCTGGGCGGGCGCACAGATACGCAGTATTTT. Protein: CASSLGGRTDTQYF.

CDR3 bases: TGTGCCAGCAGCTTTCCGGGACAGGGAGTTTATGGCTACACCTTC. Protein sequence: CASSFPGQGVYGYTF. The V and J genes are TRBV5-4 and TRBJ1-2, with 9 bases aligning to TRBD1. The CDR3 spans 15 residues. V dropped 2 bases and J dropped 5; count of bases not matched to a gene: 7. Germline lookup yields CDR1 SGHNT and CDR2 YYREEE (reference sequence).

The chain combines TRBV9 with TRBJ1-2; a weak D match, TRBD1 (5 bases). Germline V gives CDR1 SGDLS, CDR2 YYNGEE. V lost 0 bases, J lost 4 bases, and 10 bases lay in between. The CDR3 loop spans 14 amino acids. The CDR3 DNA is TGTGCCAGCAGCGTAGAGAGGGGAGGCTATGGCTACACCTTC. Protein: CASSVERGGYGYTF.

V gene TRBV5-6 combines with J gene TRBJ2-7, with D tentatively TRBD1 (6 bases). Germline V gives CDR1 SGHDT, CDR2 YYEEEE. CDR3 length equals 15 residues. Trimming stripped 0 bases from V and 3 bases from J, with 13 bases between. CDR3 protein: CASSLEGQGYYEQYF. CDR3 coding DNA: TGTGCCAGCAGCTTGGAGGGGCAGGGGTACTACGAGCAGTACTTC. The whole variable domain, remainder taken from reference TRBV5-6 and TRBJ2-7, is DAGVTQSPTHLIKTRGQQVTLRCSPKSGHDTVSWYQQALGQGPQFIFQYYEEEERQRGNFPDRFSGHQFPNYSSELNVNALLLGDSALYLCASSLEGQGYYEQYFGPGTRLTVT.

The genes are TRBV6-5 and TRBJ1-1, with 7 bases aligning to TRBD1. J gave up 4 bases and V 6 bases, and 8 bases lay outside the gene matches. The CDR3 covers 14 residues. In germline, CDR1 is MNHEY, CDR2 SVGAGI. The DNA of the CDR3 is TGTGCCAGCAGCAGACAGGGCGGTATCACTGAAGCTTTCTTT. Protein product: CASSRQGGITEAFF.